This passage covers 4 T cell receptor beta chains from one sample sequenced in a study of vaccination and CD4 T cells after COVID-19. Described treatment: roughly 10-day PBMC culture with coronavirus spike peptide pools or control peptides (ViraFEST assay). Antigen specificity for these receptors is unknown. The Oncomine TCR Beta short-read assay sequenced DNA from cultured CD4+ T cells. TCRdb itself ran the PCR reads through MiXCR, one entry per CDR3 protein. The sample consists of around 12,000 distinct CDR3 sequences, roughly 58% of them appearing once. Source material: CD4+ T cells from blood, cultured in vitro. Receptors originate from a human donor who had recovered from COVID-19.

The rearrangement joins TRBV12-3 or TRBV12-4 to TRBJ1-1; a possible D gene is TRBD1 (5 bases). CDR3 size: 12 residues. The V end was cut by 3 bases, the J end by 7 bases, with 9 bases between. Here the CDR3 reads CASSFDRHEAFF. The CDR3 bases are TGTGCCAGCAGTTTTGACAGACATGAAGCTTTCTTT.

V and J are TRBV24-1 and TRBJ2-3; D is uncertain. Between the trimmed V and J ends, which lost 1 base and 4 bases, there was a span of 5 bases. The CDR3 consists of 13 residues. Germline-derived CDR1 and CDR2 are KGHDR and SFDVKD. The CDR3 sequence: CATSDFLSDTQYF. The CDR3 DNA reads as TGTGCCACCAGTGATTTTTTATCAGATACGCAGTATTTT.

The chain employs TRBV11-2 and TRBJ2-5; TRBD2 agrees at 7 bases. CDR1 is SGHAT and CDR2 is FQNNGV in the germline V gene. CDR3 length: 14 residues. V shed 1 base, J shed 4 bases, and the junction held 3 bases outside the gene matches. The CDR3 here is CASSLGRERETQYF. Written as DNA, the CDR3 is TGTGCCAGCAGCTTAGGGCGGGAGCGAGAGACCCAGTACTTC.

This clonotype has more than one count but fewer than ten. The V and J genes are TRBV6-1 and TRBJ2-3, with D possibly TRBD2 on 5 matching bases. The V gene lost 4 bases and the J gene lost 0 bases, with 8 bases spanning the gap. The germline V gene has CDR1 MNHNS and CDR2 SASEGT. This CDR3 comprises 14 residues. The CDR3 DNA reads as TGTGCCAGCAGTGGGCTAGCTAGCACAGATACGCAGTATTTT. Amino acid sequence: CASSGLASTDTQYF.